The 7 T cell receptor beta chains below come from one sample, sequenced in a study of identical twins. TCRdb recomputed calls from the 5' RACE reads with MiXCR, one row per CDR3 protein. The table lists 500,000 to 650,000 distinct CDR3 sequences, roughly 7.1% of them singletons. This same sample was also part of a study on yellow fever vaccine responses in identical twins.

Sequences were obtained from PBMCs. The receptors derive from a woman aged 18-30 years in good health.

This clonotype was counted only a few times. This chain links TRBV9 with TRBJ2-5, with 7 bases identical to TRBD1. Looked up from germline, CDR1 is SGDLS and CDR2 is YYNGEE. The length of the CDR3 is 15 residues. V dropped 6 bases and J dropped 4; count of bases not matched to a gene: 12. CDR3 nucleotide sequence: TGTGCCAGCACGGCCGGGACAGTTCTGGGAGAGACCCAGTACTTC. Encoded protein: CASTAGTVLGETQYF. Supplemented by reference TRBV9 and TRBJ2-5, the full variable domain reads DSGVTQTPKHLITATGQRVTLRCSPRSGDLSVYWYQQSLDQGLQFLIQYYNGEERAKGNILERFSAQQFPDLHSELNLSSLELGDSALYFCASTAGTVLGETQYFGPGTRLLVL.

In DNA, the CDR3 is TGCAGTGCTAGTGGGCGGAAAGAGACCCAGTACTTC. Translation gives CSASGRKETQYF. The genes are TRBV20-1 and TRBJ2-5; D is uncertain. The CDR3 length is 12 residues. With 3 bases removed from V and 3 bases from J, the gap between germline ends came to 8 bases. CDR1 is DFQATT, CDR2 SNEGSKA, per germline (reference sequence).

This clonotype was seen a handful of times. The gene calls are TRBV20-1 and TRBJ2-2; D not certain. The V and J ends lost 6 bases and 2 bases respectively, with 10 bases between them. The CDR3 runs to 13 residues. The V gene's germline CDR1 is DFQATT and CDR2 SNEGSKA (reference sequence). The CDR3: CSATTANTGELFF. The CDR3 DNA follows: TGCAGTGCCACGACTGCTAACACCGGGGAGCTGTTTTTT.

The CDR3 loop is CSAQRNYNEQFF. CDR3 nucleotide sequence: TGCAGCGCCCAGCGGAATTACAATGAGCAGTTCTTC. The V call is TRBV29-1, the J call TRBJ2-1; D is possibly TRBD2 (5 bases). The CDR3 extends over 12 amino acids. Germline values: CDR1 SQVTM, CDR2 ANQGSEA. Trimming stripped 7 bases from V and 4 bases from J, with 11 bases between.

This clonotype occurred a few times. The chain is built from TRBV20-1 and TRBJ2-7; the D is unclear. Per the germline V gene, CDR1 is DFQATT and CDR2 is SNEGSKA (reference sequence). The CDR3 length is 14 residues. Trimming pared 0 bases from V and 6 bases from J, leaving 15 bases between. CDR3 residues: CSARDLAWVSEQYF. The CDR3 bases are TGCAGTGCTAGAGATCTGGCCTGGGTTTCCGAGCAGTACTTC.

In its sample, this clonotype was seen a few times. The chain uses TRBV5-6 and TRBJ2-1; 9 bases match TRBD1. From germline, CDR1 is SGHDT and CDR2 YYEEEE. CDR3 size: 15 residues. After removal of 4 bases from V and 6 bases from J, the junction contained 8 bases not matched to a gene. The CDR3 nucleotides read TGTGCCAGCAGCGCAACGGGGGACAGGGCCAATGAGCAGTTCTTC. Translation gives CASSATGDRANEQFF.

This clonotype was counted ten times or more. V is TRBV11-3 and J is TRBJ1-2, with 7 bases matching TRBD1. Per germline, CDR1 SGHNT and CDR2 YENEEA. Germline trimming cut 4 bases from V and 6 bases from J; bases unmatched to any gene: 2. This CDR3 spans 12 amino acids. CDR3 loop: CASSSTGDGYTF. The CDR3, as DNA: TGTGCCAGCAGCTCAACAGGGGATGGCTACACCTTC.